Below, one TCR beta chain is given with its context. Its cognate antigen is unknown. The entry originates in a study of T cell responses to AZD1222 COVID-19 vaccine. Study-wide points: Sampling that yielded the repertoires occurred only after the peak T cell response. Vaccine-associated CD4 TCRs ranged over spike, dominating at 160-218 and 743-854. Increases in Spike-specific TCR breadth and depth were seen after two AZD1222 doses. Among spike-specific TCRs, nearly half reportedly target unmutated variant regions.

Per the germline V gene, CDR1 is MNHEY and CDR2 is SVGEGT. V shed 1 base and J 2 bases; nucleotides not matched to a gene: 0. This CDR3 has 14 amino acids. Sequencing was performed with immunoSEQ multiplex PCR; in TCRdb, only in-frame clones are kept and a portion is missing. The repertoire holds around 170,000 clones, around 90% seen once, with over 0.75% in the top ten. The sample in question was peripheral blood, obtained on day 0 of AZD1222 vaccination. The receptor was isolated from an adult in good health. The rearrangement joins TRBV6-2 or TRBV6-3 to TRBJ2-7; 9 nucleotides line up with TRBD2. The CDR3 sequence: CASSYLAGAYEQYF. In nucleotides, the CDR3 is TGTGCCAGCAGTTACTTAGCGGGGGCCTACGAGCAGTACTTC.